This T cell receptor beta chain appears in the sequencing data of a study of cytomegalovirus exposure and HLA in healthy donors. The PCR used 60 Vbeta and 13 Jbeta primers. Using immunoSEQ multiplex PCR, the repertoire was profiled, and TCRdb retains in-frame clones only, with some absent. The data hold 100,000 to 150,000 clones, with 65% to 80% observed a single time. This clonotype was obtained from a woman aged 18-29 years in good health and CMV-seronegative. The specimen sequenced was PBMCs.

The CDR3 sequence: CASSYTIPQNEQFF. The DNA for the CDR3 is TGTGCCAGCAGTTACACCATCCCCCAGAATGAGCAGTTCTTC. J is TRBJ2-1 and V is TRBV6-6; D gene uncertain. CDR1 and CDR2 (germline): MNHNY, SVGAGI (reference sequence). Trimming pared 2 bases from V and 7 bases from J, leaving 12 bases between. CDR3 length equals 14 residues.